Shown below are 10 T cell receptor beta chains from a single sample sequenced in a study of beta chain features in type 1 diabetes. As every portion of the isolated RNA was reverse transcribed, the sequencing read expressed TCRB transcripts. TCRdb keeps only in-frame clones here, not all; method: immunoSEQ multiplex PCR. The table has about 620,000 clones, roughly a sixth seen once. The specimen sequenced was naive CD4+ T cells from blood. These receptors all come from a man aged 18 to 29 in good health.

The chain carries TRBV4-1 and TRBJ2-7; D is possibly TRBD1 (5 bases). Trimming removed 4 bases from V and 5 bases from J, with 18 bases in between. The CDR3 sequence is 15 residues long. Germline CDR1 is MGHRA and CDR2 is YSYEKL. The CDR3 spells CASSPPAGQKNEQYF. DNA for the CDR3: TGCGCCAGCAGCCCCCCGGCAGGGCAGAAAAACGAGCAGTACTTC.

This clone was recorded once. J is TRBJ2-3 and V is TRBV9; D is possibly TRBD2 (7 bases). This CDR3 region has 15 residues. Germline values: CDR1 SGDLS, CDR2 YYNGEE. V was shortened by 4 bases and J by 4 bases, with 16 bases between the two germline ends. The CDR3 DNA sequence: TGTGCCAGCAGCCTTGTTCCGGGGGGCTCAGATACGCAGTATTTT. It is translated as CASSLVPGGSDTQYF. The full variable domain, in which reference TRBV9 and TRBJ2-3 provide the parts outside the CDR3, is DSGVTQTPKHLITATGQRVTLRCSPRSGDLSVYWYQQSLDQGLQFLIQYYNGEERAKGNILERFSAQQFPDLHSELNLSSLELGDSALYFCASSLVPGGSDTQYFGPGTRLTVL.

This clone has a single count. The chain uses TRBV7-9 and TRBJ2-3, with 7 bases matching TRBD2. Germline V gene data show CDR1 as SEHNR and CDR2 as FQNEAQ (reference sequence). The CDR3 sequence is 15 residues long. V was pared by 5 bases and J by 6 bases, with 11 bases of the junction left unmatched. DNA of the CDR3: TGTGCCAGCAGCCCTCAGCTCGGGGGGACCGATACGCAGTATTTT. Its translation: CASSPQLGGTDTQYF.

This clone has just a few counts. The gene calls are TRBV5-6 and TRBJ1-3, with D uncertain. The CDR3 is 15 amino acids. The V gene's germline CDR1 is SGHDT and CDR2 YYEEEE. Trimming pared 5 bases from V and 1 base from J, leaving 13 bases between. The CDR3 DNA reads TGTGCCAGCAGGGTTTCGGGGTCATCTGGAAACACCATATATTTT. Translation: CASRVSGSSGNTIYF.

The V call is TRBV6-4, the J call TRBJ1-2; 9 nucleotides agree with TRBD1. CDR3 length: 13 amino acids. Germline trimming cut 6 bases from V and 7 bases from J; bases unmatched to any gene: 6. In germline, CDR1 is MRHNA, CDR2 SNTAGT. The CDR3 sequence: CASRATGGSGYTF. CDR3 bases: TGTGCCAGCAGGGCTACAGGGGGCAGTGGCTACACCTTC.

This clone was detected a few times. The V gene is TRBV21-1, the J gene TRBJ2-5; TRBD1, the table's D call, was not compared with the DNA. TRBV21-1 is noted as a pseudogene. The CDR3 consists of 17 residues. CDR3 DNA sequence: TGTGCCAGCAGCAAAGATCGGCGGGGACAGGGTCAAGAGACCCAGTACTTC. Encoded protein: CASSKDRRGQGQETQYF.

This clone has more than one count but fewer than ten. The chain uses TRBV2 and TRBJ1-1; TRBD1 aligns across 8 bases. CDR3 length: 16 residues. Germline trimming cut 7 bases from V and 1 base from J; bases unmatched to any gene: 11. Germline-derived CDR1 and CDR2 are SNHLY and FYNNEI. CDR3 in amino acids: CASTPDRVRENTEAFF. CDR3 DNA sequence: TGTGCCAGCACCCCGGACAGGGTACGGGAGAACACTGAAGCTTTCTTT.

The rearrangement joins TRBV5-1 to TRBJ2-7; 8 nucleotides agree with TRBD1. Unmatched junction bases numbered 9, after V lost 2 bases and J lost 2 bases. This CDR3 has 16 amino acids. The V gene's germline CDR1 is SGHRS and CDR2 YFSETQ. DNA of the CDR3: TGCGCCAGCAGCTTACACGACAGGGGACCTACCTACGAGCAGTACTTC. Protein sequence: CASSLHDRGPTYEQYF. The full variable domain, its missing parts supplied by reference TRBV5-1 and TRBJ2-7, is KAGVTQTPRYLIKTRGQQVTLSCSPISGHRSVSWYQQTPGQGLQFLFEYFSETQRNKGNFPGRFSGRQFSNSRSEMNVSTLELGDSALYLCASSLHDRGPTYEQYFGPGTRLTVT.

The rearrangement joins TRBV4-1 to TRBJ2-1; 9 bases are a match to TRBD1. The CDR3 runs to 16 residues. The germline gives CDR1 MGHRA, CDR2 YSYEKL. V was pared by 6 bases and J by 8 bases, with 14 bases of the junction left unmatched. DNA of the CDR3: TGCGCCAGCAGACCGGACCCGGGACAGGGAATCTATGAGCAGTTCTTC. Translation: CASRPDPGQGIYEQFF.

This clone was observed a few times. The chain has TRBV19 and TRBJ2-1, with 8 nucleotides matching TRBD1. Trimming removed 0 bases from V and 4 bases from J; junction bases left unmatched: 11. The CDR3 has 18 residues. CDR1 LNHDA and CDR2 SQIVND come from the germline V gene (reference sequence). CDR3 loop: CASSIDPLGQGRYNEQFF. For the CDR3, the DNA is TGTGCCAGTAGTATAGATCCCCTTGGACAGGGACGTTACAATGAGCAGTTCTTC.